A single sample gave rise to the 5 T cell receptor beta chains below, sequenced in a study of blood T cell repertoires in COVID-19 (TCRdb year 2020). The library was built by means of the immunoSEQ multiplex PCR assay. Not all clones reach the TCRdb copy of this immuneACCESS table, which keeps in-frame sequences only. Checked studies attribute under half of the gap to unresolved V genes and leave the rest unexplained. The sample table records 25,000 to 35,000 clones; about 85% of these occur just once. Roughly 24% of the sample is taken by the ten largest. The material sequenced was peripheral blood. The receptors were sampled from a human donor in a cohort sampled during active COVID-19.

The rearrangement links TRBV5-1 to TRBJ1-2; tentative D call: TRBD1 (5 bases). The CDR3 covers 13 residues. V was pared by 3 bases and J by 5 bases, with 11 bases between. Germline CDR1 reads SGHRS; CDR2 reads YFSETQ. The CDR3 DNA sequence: TGCGCCAGCAGCTCACGCGGGGGGTATGGCTACACCTTC. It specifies CASSSRGGYGYTF.

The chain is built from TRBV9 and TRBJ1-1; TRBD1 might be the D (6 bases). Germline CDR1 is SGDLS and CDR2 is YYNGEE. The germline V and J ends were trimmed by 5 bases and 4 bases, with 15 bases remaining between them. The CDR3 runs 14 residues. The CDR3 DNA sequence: TGTGCCAGCAGTGAACAGGGTCAGGGCACTGAAGCTTTCTTT. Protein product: CASSEQGQGTEAFF.

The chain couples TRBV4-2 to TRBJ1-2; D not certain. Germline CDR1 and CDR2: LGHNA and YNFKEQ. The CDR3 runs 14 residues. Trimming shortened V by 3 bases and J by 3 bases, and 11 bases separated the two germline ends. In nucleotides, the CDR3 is TGTGCCAGCAGCCACCAAAGCGGAGACTATGGCTACACCTTC. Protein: CASSHQSGDYGYTF.

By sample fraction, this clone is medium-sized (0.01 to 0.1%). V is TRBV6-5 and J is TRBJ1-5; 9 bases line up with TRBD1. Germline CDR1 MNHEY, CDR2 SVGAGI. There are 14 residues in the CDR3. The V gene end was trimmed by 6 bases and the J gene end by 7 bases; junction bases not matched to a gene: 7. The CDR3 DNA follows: TGTGCCAGCAGCCCCTACAGGGGGCGACAGCCCCAGCATTTT. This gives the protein CASSPYRGRQPQHF.

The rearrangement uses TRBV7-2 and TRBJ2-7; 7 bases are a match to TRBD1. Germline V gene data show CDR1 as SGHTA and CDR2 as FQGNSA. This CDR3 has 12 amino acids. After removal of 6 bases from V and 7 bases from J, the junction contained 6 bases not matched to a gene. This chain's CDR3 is CASRGDSREQYF. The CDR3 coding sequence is TGTGCCAGCAGAGGGGACAGTAGGGAGCAGTACTTC.